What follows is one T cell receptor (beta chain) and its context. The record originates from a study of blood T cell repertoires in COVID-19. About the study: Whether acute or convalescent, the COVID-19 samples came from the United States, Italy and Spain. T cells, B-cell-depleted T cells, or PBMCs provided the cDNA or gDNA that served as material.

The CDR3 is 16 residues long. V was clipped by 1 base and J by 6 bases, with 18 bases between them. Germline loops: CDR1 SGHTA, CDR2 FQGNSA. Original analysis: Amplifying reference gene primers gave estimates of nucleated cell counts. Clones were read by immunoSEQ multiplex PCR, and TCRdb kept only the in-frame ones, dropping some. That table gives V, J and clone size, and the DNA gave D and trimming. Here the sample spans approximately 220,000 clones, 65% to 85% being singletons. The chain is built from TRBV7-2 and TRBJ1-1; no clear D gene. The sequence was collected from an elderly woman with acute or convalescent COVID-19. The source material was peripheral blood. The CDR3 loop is CASSLVANSAVSEAFF. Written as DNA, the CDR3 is TGTGCCAGCAGCTTAGTTGCGAACAGTGCAGTATCTGAAGCTTTCTTT.